The 14 T cell receptor beta chains below were found in one sample sequenced in a study of shared clonotypes between healthy human individuals (TCRdb year 2020). To prepare the library, the immunoSEQ multiplex PCR assay was applied. Imported from immuneACCESS, the table was reduced by TCRdb to in-frame sequences with V and J called. These copies leave out some clones; in studies compared against another copy, an unresolved V gene accounts for under half, and the cause of the remainder is not known. The sample has some 1 million clones on record, roughly 80% of them singletons. The ten most abundant clones make up approximately 1.5% of the sample. Sequencing input: memory CD4+ T cells sorted from blood. The sample's cell subset or site label, in plain terms: CD45RA-negative fraction. These receptors originate from a man between 18 and 35 years old in good health.

The chain recombines TRBV6-5 with TRBJ1-1; 11 bases match TRBD1. CDR1 MNHEY and CDR2 SVGAGI come from the germline V gene. The CDR3 runs to 15 residues. The V segment lost 4 bases and the J segment 5 bases; nucleotides outside the gene matches: 6. Written as DNA, the CDR3 is TGTGCCAGCAGTTCCGGGACAGGGGGTGGAACTGAAGCTTTCTTT. Its translation is CASSSGTGGGTEAFF.

J is TRBJ1-1 and V is TRBV5-1; 8 nucleotides match TRBD1. Germline-derived CDR1 and CDR2 are SGHRS and YFSETQ. This CDR3 region has 17 residues. Trimming cost V 4 bases and J 2 bases; bases outside gene matches: 13. The CDR3 DNA follows: TGCGCCAGCAGCCCCCGAGGACAGGGCGGGAGCAACACTGAAGCTTTCTTT. Its translation is CASSPRGQGGSNTEAFF.

The chain carries TRBV27 and TRBJ2-2, with 10 bases matching TRBD1. V gave up 4 bases and J gave up 5 bases; unmatched junction bases: 7. The CDR3 is 16 residues long. The germline gives CDR1 MNHEY, CDR2 SMNVEV (reference sequence). CDR3 in amino acids: CASSSPGTGVTGELFF. The CDR3 bases are TGTGCCAGCAGTTCCCCCGGGACAGGGGTAACCGGGGAGCTGTTTTTT.

This chain uses TRBV2 with TRBJ2-7; D possibly uses TRBD1 or TRBD2 (5 bases each). This CDR3 has 15 residues. Germline V gives CDR1 SNHLY, CDR2 FYNNEI. The ends were cut back, 6 bases at V and 8 bases at J, with 23 bases in the middle. The CDR3 bases are TGTGCCAGCAGAGAGGGACCGAACAGAAGTCTCAAGCAGTACTTC. This codes for CASREGPNRSLKQYF.

The chain couples TRBV19 to TRBJ1-6, with no clear D. The germline gives CDR1 LNHDA, CDR2 SQIVND (reference sequence). There are 13 residues in the CDR3. Trimming stripped 11 bases from V and 9 bases from J, with 17 bases between. The CDR3 bases are TGTGCCTCCAACAGTTTACCGGGTTCACCCCTCCACTTT. This encodes CASNSLPGSPLHF.

A few counts support this clone. This same CDR3 is encoded by further DNA sequences in the sample. The chain has TRBV6-6 and TRBJ2-7; no reliable D call. The CDR3 sequence is 11 residues long. Germline CDR1 reads MNHNY; CDR2 reads SVGAGI (reference sequence). V was clipped by 5 bases and J by 2 bases, with 4 bases between them. CDR3 protein: CASSPAYEQYF. The CDR3 DNA follows: TGTGCCAGCAGTCCCGCCTACGAGCAGTACTTC.

The V and J genes are TRBV5-1 and TRBJ2-5, with D uncertain. In germline, CDR1 is SGHRS, CDR2 YFSETQ. This CDR3 is built from 14 residues. Trimming stripped 2 bases from V and 1 base from J, with 9 bases between. CDR3 in DNA: TGCGCCAGCAGCTTCCCGGCGGTCCAAGAGACCCAGTACTTC. Translating gives CASSFPAVQETQYF.

This clone showed up just once. The chain combines TRBV6-5 with TRBJ2-7, with 10 nucleotides matching TRBD2. V was pared by 0 bases and J by 0 bases, with 2 bases of the junction left unmatched. Germline lookup yields CDR1 MNHEY and CDR2 SVGAGI. The CDR3 consists of 16 residues. CDR3 coding DNA: TGTGCCAGCAGTTACTCTCTAGCGGGAGTCTCCTACGAGCAGTACTTC. Protein: CASSYSLAGVSYEQYF.

This clone was seen more than once but under ten times. The V gene is TRBV7-9, the J gene TRBJ1-1, with D uncertain. Germline-derived CDR1 and CDR2 are SEHNR and FQNEAQ (reference sequence). With 6 bases removed from V and 1 base from J, the gap between germline ends came to 12 bases. This CDR3 comprises 14 residues. Here the CDR3 reads CASRLSTANTEAFF. As DNA, the CDR3 is TGTGCCAGCAGGCTTTCTACAGCGAACACTGAAGCTTTCTTT. The full variable domain, with the rest looked up from reference TRBV7-9 and TRBJ1-1, is DTGVSQNPRHKITKRGQNVTFRCDPISEHNRLYWYRQTLGQGPEFLTYFQNEAQLEKSRLLSDRFSAERPKGSFSTLEIQRTEQGDSAMYLCASRLSTANTEAFFGQGTRLTVV.

There are many counts of this clone. The V call is TRBV7-8, the J call TRBJ1-5; D is possibly TRBD1 (6 bases). V was cut by 5 bases and J by 6 bases, with 8 bases left in between. The CDR3 consists of 12 residues. The V gene's germline CDR1 is SGHVS and CDR2 FQNEAQ. CDR3 in amino acids: CASSLRGQPQHF. The CDR3 nucleotides are TGTGCCAGCAGCCTCAGGGGTCAGCCCCAGCATTTT.

This clone is a singleton in its sample. Distinct nucleotide sequences in the sample also encode this CDR3. The J gene is TRBJ1-3, the V gene TRBV25-1, with D possibly matching TRBD1 (6 bases). The CDR3 contains 13 residues. Trimming cost V 4 bases and J 4 bases, with 8 bases left between them. Germline-derived CDR1 and CDR2 are MGHDK and SYGVNS. CDR3 coding DNA: TGTGCCAGCAGTGGGGGACAAGGAAACACCATATATTTT. This encodes CASSGGQGNTIYF. The whole variable domain, remainder taken from reference TRBV25-1 and TRBJ1-3, is EADIYQTPRYLVIGTGKKITLECSQTMGHDKMYWYQQDPGMELHLIHYSYGVNSTEKGDLSSESTVSRIRTEHFPLTLESARPSHTSQYLCASSGGQGNTIYFGEGSWLTVV.

Concerning this clone itself: One end of the junction fails to match germline, which may point to a read error. The CDR3 DNA sequence: TGTGCTAGCAGCCCCCCCCGGGAGATTGTGCTTGGGCGGGTACACGAGCAGTACTTC. Translation: CASSPPREIVLGRVHEQYF. The chain links TRBV7-7 to TRBJ2-7, with D perhaps TRBD2 (6 bases). The CDR3 is 19 amino acids. Per the germline V gene, CDR1 is SSHAT and CDR2 is FNYEAQ (reference sequence).

The genes are TRBV6-6 and TRBJ2-1; D may match TRBD1 or TRBD2 (5 bases each). CDR3 length: 14 amino acids. With 4 bases removed from V and 2 bases from J, the gap between germline ends came to 9 bases. The V gene's germline CDR1 is MNHNY and CDR2 SVGAGI (reference sequence). CDR3 in DNA: TGTGCCAGCAGTTCGAAGGGACCCTACAATGAGCAGTTCTTC. It is translated as CASSSKGPYNEQFF.

The rearrangement uses TRBV5-1 and TRBJ2-1; D gene ambiguous. There are 11 residues in the CDR3. The germline CDR1 and CDR2 sequences are SGHRS and YFSETQ. V lost 9 bases and J 5 bases, leaving 9 bases between the germline ends. CDR3 amino acids: CATTAHNEQFF. CDR3 bases: TGCGCCACCACTGCCCACAATGAGCAGTTCTTC.